Listed here is a single T cell receptor beta chain. Its matching antigen is unknown. This entry belongs to a study of regulatory dendritic cells for organ transplantation. Points from the study as a whole: Memory CD8+ clonal expansion seemed more limited with regulatory than mature dendritic cells.

The germline gives CDR1 SGHNT, CDR2 YYREEE (reference sequence). The CDR3 runs to 14 residues. The V end lost 2 bases, the J end lost 4 bases, and 10 bases lay between the germline ends. Memory T cells were CD45RO+, naive were CD45RA+, sorted by FACS. Generated by immunoSEQ multiplex PCR, the TCRdb table keeps only in-frame clones and is missing some. The table records roughly 28,000 clones, 80% to 85% of them present only once. Sequences were obtained from naive CD4+ T cells from blood. Documented subset: CD45RA+ naive T cells. V usage is TRBV5-4 and J usage is TRBJ2-4; D is possibly TRBD1 (7 bases). The TCR originated in a human donor in good health. CDR3 nucleotide sequence: TGTGCCAGCAGCTTAGCAGGGGGGAAAAACATTCAGTACTTC. It specifies CASSLAGGKNIQYF.